This T cell receptor beta chain was captured in a study of naive and memory T cell subsets. This clonotype was recorded a few times. The CDR3 has 20 residues. Germline V lookup: CDR1 LGHNA, CDR2 YSLEER. J was trimmed by 0 bases and V by 6 bases; bases with no gene match: 17. CD4+ T cell IFNgamma after overnight CMV lysate exposure gave donor CMV status. An equimolar mix of two oligonucleotides served as the beta constant-region primer for TRBC1 and TRBC2. An oligonucleotide with the SP2 primer and a 12-nucleotide UMI was ligated to the cDNA 3' end. Using its own MiXCR run on the UMI-ligation and nested PCR reads, TCRdb lists one record per CDR3 protein. The table has some 150,000 distinct CDR3 sequences, about 17% seen once; the top ten hold roughly 0.14%.

The clonotype originates from a human donor in good health. What was sequenced was naive CD4+ T cells from blood. The chain combines TRBV4-3 with TRBJ2-3; the match to TRBD2 covers 11 bases. The chain's CDR3 is CASSEGGWYSSGRSTDTQYF. The CDR3 DNA reads TGCGCCAGCAGTGAAGGGGGATGGTATTCTAGCGGGAGGAGCACAGATACGCAGTATTTT.